These T cell receptor beta chains were read from a single sample in a study of CD8 T cells in Susac syndrome. One entry per CDR3 protein results from TCRdb running MiXCR on the immunoSEQ multiplex PCR reads. The sample holds tens of thousands of distinct CDR3 sequences, around nine tenths seen once. The sequenced sample was CD8+ T cells from PBMCs. Receptor source: a human donor with multiple sclerosis. The CDR3 runs from the conserved cysteine through the conserved F or W. The D gene is left open where the match is weak. Rows give clone size only sometimes, using once, few, many, or a class for an expanded clone.

clone_size,d_call,v_call,j_call,cdr3_nt,cdr3_aa
-,TRBD1,TRBV27,TRBJ2-7,TGTGCCAGCAGCCGAGGGACAGGGGGCTACGAGCAGTACTTC,CASSRGTGGYEQYF
-,-,TRBV27,TRBJ2-1,TGTGCCAGCAGTTCACTCCGAAGCGAGAGCTCCTACAATGAGCAGTTCTTC,CASSSLRSESSYNEQFF
-,-,TRBV4-1,TRBJ2-2,TGCGCCAGCAGTCCCCAGTTGACTGCCGGGGAGCTGTTTTTT,CASSPQLTAGELFF
-,TRBD2,TRBV20-1,TRBJ2-1,TGCAGTGCTAGAGGTCCCGGGACTAGGGACGGCAATGAGCAGTTCTTC,CSARGPGTRDGNEQFF
-,TRBD1,TRBV4-1,TRBJ2-5,TGCGCCAGCAGCCCGACAGGGATACAGACCCAGTACTTC,CASSPTGIQTQYF
-,TRBD2,TRBV6-1,TRBJ2-2,TGTGCCAGCAGCCCGACTAGCTTTTTAAGTCCCGGGGAGCTGTTTTTT,CASSPTSFLSPGELFF
-,-,TRBV7-6,TRBJ1-4,TGTGCCAGCAGCTTGGCGGGGGGCGCGTCCGAAAAACTGTTTTTT,CASSLAGGASEKLFF
-,TRBD2,TRBV28,TRBJ2-7,TGTGCCAGCAGTCCCAGGGGGGCGGGAGGGCGACACGAGCAGTACTTC,CASSPRGAGGRHEQYF
-,-,TRBV5-6,TRBJ1-3,TGTGCCAGCAGCGTTACTCTTGGAAACACCATATATTTT,CASSVTLGNTIYF
once,-,TRBV4-2,TRBJ2-1,TGTGCCAGCAGCCAAGATAGCCCTAGCGAATACAATGAGCAGTTCTTC,CASSQDSPSEYNEQFF
-,-,TRBV9,TRBJ2-1,TGTGCCAGCAGCGTGGTGGCGGACGACAATGAGCAGTTCTTC,CASSVVADDNEQFF
-,TRBD2,TRBV27,TRBJ2-3,TGTGCCAGCAGTTGGGCTAGCGGGGGGGCCGGGTCAACAGATACGCAGTATTTT,CASSWASGGAGSTDTQYF
-,TRBD1,TRBV7-6,TRBJ2-7,TGTGCCAGCAGCCCCCACCCCGACAGGGAGACTCCCCACGAGCAGTACTTC,CASSPHPDRETPHEQYF
-,-,TRBV3-1,TRBJ2-5,TGTGCCAGCAGCCAAGTCACCCTTGAAGAGACCCAGTACTTC,CASSQVTLEETQYF
-,-,TRBV12-3/TRBV12-4,TRBJ2-1,TGTGCCAGCAGTTTATTCGGGTTCCAAGGGGATGAGCAGTTCTTC,CASSLFGFQGDEQFF
once,TRBD2,TRBV20-1,TRBJ2-7,TGCAGTGCTAGGGAAGGAGTACTAGCGGGGGCCCTCGAGCAGTACTTC,CSAREGVLAGALEQYF
-,-,TRBV7-9,TRBJ1-1,TGTGCCAGCACCCAGGGAGACACTGAAGCTTTCTTT,CASTQGDTEAFF
-,TRBD2,TRBV6-2/TRBV6-3,TRBJ2-3,TGTGCCAGCAGTTTAGCGGGGGGAGCCACAGATACGCAGTATTTT,CASSLAGGATDTQYF
-,-,TRBV6-6,TRBJ1-3,TGTGCCATACGTCGGGACTCCGGAAACACCATATATTTT,CAIRRDSGNTIYF
-,-,TRBV7-2,TRBJ2-1,TGTGCCAGCAGCCACCCTGCTCGGGACATCTACAATGAGCAGTTCTTC,CASSHPARDIYNEQFF
-,TRBD1,TRBV15,TRBJ2-2,TGTGCCACCAGCTTAGGACAGGGGGCGAACACCGGGGAGCTGTTTTTT,CATSLGQGANTGELFF
once,-,TRBV6-4,TRBJ2-7,TGTGCCAGCAGTGACAAGACCTACGAGCAGTACTTC,CASSDKTYEQYF
once,TRBD1,TRBV20-1,TRBJ2-2,TGCAGTGCTAGAGATCCCGGACAGGGGAGGACCGGGGAGCTGTTTTTT,CSARDPGQGRTGELFF
-,-,TRBV6-5,TRBJ2-3,TGTGCCAGCAGACTACTAGGAACTAGCACAGATACGCAGTATTTT,CASRLLGTSTDTQYF
-,-,TRBV28,TRBJ1-5,TGTGCCATAACAGGGTGGGGCAATCAGCCCCAGCATTTT,CAITGWGNQPQHF
-,-,TRBV28,TRBJ2-7,TGTGCCAGCAGTTTCGACAGAGCGTGGGGGTCCTACGAGCAGTACTTC,CASSFDRAWGSYEQYF
-,-,TRBV9,TRBJ2-7,TGTGCCAGCAGCGGTAGCGGCGGCTACGAGCAGTACTTC,CASSGSGGYEQYF
-,-,TRBV3-1,TRBJ2-1,TGTGCCAGCAGCCAAGGGACTAAATTCCTCGAAGAGCAGTTCTTC,CASSQGTKFLEEQFF
-,-,TRBV28,TRBJ2-5,TGTGCCAGCAGTAGCCCTCAGGGAGAAGGGGAGACCCAGTACTTC,CASSSPQGEGETQYF
-,TRBD1,TRBV5-4,TRBJ1-2,TGTGCCAGCAGCTTTGGGGGACAGGGTAAAGGCTACACCTTC,CASSFGGQGKGYTF